This T cell receptor (beta chain) emerged from a study of cytomegalovirus exposure and HLA in healthy donors. Study-wide context: Out of 150 million to 200 million T cells, an earlier analysis found over 100 million unique TCR beta sequences in total. Study-level points and caveats: Reports indicated that the classifier achieved high specificity and sensitivity in diagnosing cytomegalovirus status. Among TCR beta chains of equal frequency, HLA-associated ones were more clonally expanded in a later analysis. Sequencing likely produced, as an artifact, a cluster of highly shared sequence variants.

The PCR employed 60 Vbeta primers together with 13 Jbeta primers. Clones were sequenced by immunoSEQ multiplex PCR, and TCRdb holds only the in-frame ones, with some missing. The data contain approximately 260,000 clones, 92% of them singletons. Trimming took 5 bases from V and 2 from J; bases not matched to a gene: 3. CDR3 length: 14 residues. The germline gives CDR1 LNHDA, CDR2 SQIVND (reference sequence). This clone has just one count. Its antigen is unidentified. The sample taken for sequencing was PBMCs. This receptor was obtained from a girl under 10 years old in good health and CMV-seronegative. The chain has TRBV19 and TRBJ1-2; 9 nucleotides match TRBD1. CDR3 nucleotide sequence: TGTGCCAGTAGTCCCGGACAGGGGAACTATGGCTACACCTTC. Its protein is CASSPGQGNYGYTF.